Each of the 11 T cell receptor beta chains below was sequenced from the same sample in a study of control samples from healthy donors and cancer patients. The assay was immunoSEQ multiplex PCR, and TCRdb's table has in-frame clones only and misses some. Found here are about 180,000 clones, 94% of them singletons; the top ten hold more than 1.1%. Sequencing was carried out using blood. The receptors stem from a young woman in good health.

V usage is TRBV5-6 and J usage is TRBJ2-3; a weak D match, TRBD1 (6 bases). Germline assignment: CDR1 SGHDT and CDR2 YYEEEE. The germline V and J ends were trimmed by 5 bases and 2 bases, with 18 bases remaining between them. The CDR3 consists of 16 residues. DNA for the CDR3: TGTGCCAGCAGTTTGATCCCGGGACAAGCCACAGATACGCAGTATTTT. Translated: CASSLIPGQATDTQYF.

The chain joins TRBV2 to TRBJ2-3; weak D call: TRBD2 (5 bases). Germline values: CDR1 SNHLY, CDR2 FYNNEI. Trimming took 4 bases from V and 5 from J, leaving 10 bases between them. The CDR3 is made up of 13 amino acids. In DNA form, the CDR3 reads TGTGCCAGCAGTGTTTACGGGGAAGATACGCAGTATTTT. Its protein is CASSVYGEDTQYF.

This clone appeared once. The rearrangement joins TRBV7-2 to TRBJ2-7; D unresolved. Germline V gene sequence: CDR1 SGHTA, CDR2 FQGNSA. The CDR3 has 13 amino acids. Trimming took off 3 bases at V and 1 base at J, with 7 bases between the two ends. As DNA, the CDR3 is TGTGCCAGCAGCTTCGGACCTTCCTACGAGCAGTACTTC. It translates to CASSFGPSYEQYF.

V gene TRBV6-5 combines with J gene TRBJ2-1; no clear D. Germline loops: CDR1 MNHEY, CDR2 SVGAGI. The CDR3 is 14 residues long. Trimming took off 0 bases at V and 5 bases at J, with 8 bases between the two ends. In DNA, the CDR3 is TGTGCCAGCAGTTACTCGATTAACAACAATGAGCAGTTCTTC. Translated: CASSYSINNNEQFF.

The chain recombines TRBV25-1 with TRBJ1-1; D is uncertain. The CDR3 is 15 amino acids. The V gene's germline CDR1 is MGHDK and CDR2 SYGVNS. Trimming stripped 3 bases from V and 4 bases from J, with 15 bases between. CDR3 amino acids: CASSDGSYARTEAFF. The CDR3 DNA sequence: TGTGCCAGCAGTGATGGCAGCTACGCTCGCACTGAAGCTTTCTTT.

This clone was seen a single time. This chain joins TRBV6-5 and TRBJ1-5; D remains unclear. CDR1 is MNHEY, CDR2 SVGAGI, per germline. Trimming took off 0 bases at V and 2 bases at J, with 8 bases between the two ends. The CDR3 contains 15 residues. The CDR3 nucleotides read TGTGCCAGCAGTTACTCCCGGGGAGGCAATCAGCCCCAGCATTTT. As protein: CASSYSRGGNQPQHF.

The J gene is TRBJ2-1, the V gene TRBV29-1, with D possibly being TRBD2 (6 bases). Germline V gene data show CDR1 as SQVTM and CDR2 as ANQGSEA. The V end lost 4 bases, the J end lost 0 bases, and 10 bases lay between the germline ends. This CDR3 is built from 14 residues. This CDR3 reads CSVVGGFSYNEQFF. Written as DNA, the CDR3 is TGCAGCGTTGTCGGAGGGTTCTCCTACAATGAGCAGTTCTTC.

The J gene is TRBJ2-1, the V gene TRBV4-2; TRBD2 agrees at 11 bases. Germline CDR1 is LGHNA and CDR2 is YNFKEQ. V dropped 0 bases and J dropped 9; count of bases not matched to a gene: 13. CDR3 length: 18 amino acids. The CDR3 nucleotides read TGTGCCAGCAGCCAAGATCCTGCGACTAGCGGGGTATCCTTTGAGCAGTTCTTC. As protein: CASSQDPATSGVSFEQFF.

The chain employs TRBV5-1 and TRBJ1-1; 7 bases align to TRBD1. This CDR3 region has 16 residues. V lost 1 base and J lost 0; bases outside the gene matches: 6. The germline CDR1 and CDR2 sequences are SGHRS and YFSETQ. The CDR3 region has the DNA TGCGCCAGCAGCTTGACAGGGGTGTACATGAACACTGAAGCTTTCTTT. Amino acid sequence: CASSLTGVYMNTEAFF.

The V gene is TRBV27, the J gene TRBJ1-3, with D unclear. The ends were cut back, 0 bases at V and 4 bases at J, with 7 bases in the middle. Germline lookup yields CDR1 MNHEY and CDR2 SMNVEV (reference sequence). The CDR3 has 14 amino acids. CDR3: CASSLSGAGNTIYF. CDR3 coding DNA: TGTGCCAGCAGTTTATCAGGTGCCGGAAACACCATATATTTT.

The CDR3 sequence is CASSHHRTASNEKLFF. The CDR3 nucleotides are TGTGCCAGCAGCCACCATCGGACAGCGTCTAATGAAAAACTGTTTTTT. The chain combines TRBV5-5 with TRBJ1-4; weak D call: TRBD1 (6 bases). CDR3 size: 16 residues. Per germline, CDR1 SGHKS and CDR2 YYEKEE (reference sequence). The germline V and J ends were trimmed by 4 bases and 3 bases, with 16 bases remaining between them.